The T cell receptor beta chain described here comes from a study of regulatory T cells in long-lasting Graves disease. Study findings and constraints: It was in persistent disease that TRBV28, TRBJ1-2 and TRBJ2-5 were favored.

This clonotype appeared many times. Its antigen is still unknown. Time point denoted: newly diagnosed GD, antithyroid drugs for less than 3 months. RNA isolated from PBMCs was used to make the TCR library. Germline CDR1 PRHDT, CDR2 FYEKMQ (reference sequence). The V end lost 4 bases, the J end lost 0 bases, and 13 bases lay between the germline ends. The CDR3 totals 16 residues. The TCR beta library used iRepertoire HTBI primers with Arm-PCR amplification of CDR3. MiXCR, applied by TCRdb to the multiplex PCR reads, yields one record per CDR3 protein. This table holds roughly 350,000 distinct CDR3 sequences, roughly 15% found once. This sample was shared with a second study, whose subject was T cells in Graves' hyperthyroidism and ophthalmopathy.

This chain joins TRBV13 and TRBJ2-1, with D possibly matching TRBD2 (5 bases). This clonotype was obtained from a young woman with Graves disease. The input for sequencing was peripheral blood mononuclear cells (PBMCs), taken at new diagnosis, from a patient treated with antithyroid drugs. In nucleotides, the CDR3 is TGTGCCAGCAGCTCCCGGACTGGCCACTCCTACAATGAGCAGTTCTTC. The encoded protein is CASSSRTGHSYNEQFF.